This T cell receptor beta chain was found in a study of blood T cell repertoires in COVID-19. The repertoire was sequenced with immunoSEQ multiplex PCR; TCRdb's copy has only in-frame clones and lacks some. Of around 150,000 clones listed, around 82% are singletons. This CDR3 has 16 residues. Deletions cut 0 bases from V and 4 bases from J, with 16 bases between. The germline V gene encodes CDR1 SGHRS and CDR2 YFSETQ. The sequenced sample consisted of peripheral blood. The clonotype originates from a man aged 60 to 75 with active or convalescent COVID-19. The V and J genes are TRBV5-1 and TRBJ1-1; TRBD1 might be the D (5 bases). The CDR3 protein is CASSLAPLGGGTEAFF. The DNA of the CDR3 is TGCGCCAGCAGCTTGGCTCCCCTCGGCGGGGGCACTGAAGCTTTCTTT.